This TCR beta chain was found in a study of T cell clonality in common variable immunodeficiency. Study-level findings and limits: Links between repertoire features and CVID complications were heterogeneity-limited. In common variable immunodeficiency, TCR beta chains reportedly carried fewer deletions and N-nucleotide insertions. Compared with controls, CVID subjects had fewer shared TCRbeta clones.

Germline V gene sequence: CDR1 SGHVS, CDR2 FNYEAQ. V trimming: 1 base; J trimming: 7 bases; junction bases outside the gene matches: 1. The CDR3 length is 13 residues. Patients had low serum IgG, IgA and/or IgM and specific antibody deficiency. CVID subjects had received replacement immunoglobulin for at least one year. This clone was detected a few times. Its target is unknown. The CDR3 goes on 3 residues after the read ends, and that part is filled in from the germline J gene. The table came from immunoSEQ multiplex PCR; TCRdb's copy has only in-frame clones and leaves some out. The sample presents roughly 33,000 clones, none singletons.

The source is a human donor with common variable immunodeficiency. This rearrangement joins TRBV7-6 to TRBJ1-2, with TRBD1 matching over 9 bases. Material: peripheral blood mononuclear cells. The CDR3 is CASSLGDRVGYTF. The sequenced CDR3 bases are TGTGCCAGCAGCTTAGGGGACAGGGTTGGC.